The rows below give T cell receptor beta chains drawn from one sample of a study of cytomegalovirus exposure and HLA in healthy donors. Sequencing was performed with immunoSEQ multiplex PCR; in TCRdb, only in-frame clones are kept and a portion is missing. The table lists roughly 150,000 clones, around three quarters of them singletons, with about 6.8% in the top ten. Sequenced input: PBMCs. The source of these receptors is a man aged 40-49 years in good health and CMV-seropositive. The CDR3 runs from the conserved cysteine through the conserved F or W. D genes are given only for firm matches. Only some rows state a clone size, as once, few, many or a class for expanded clones.

j_call v_call clone_size d_call cdr3_aa cdr3_nt
TRBJ2-3 TRBV7-6 - - CASSFDLDAQYF TGTGCCAGCAGCTTTGATCTAGACGCGCAGTATTTT
TRBJ2-5 TRBV18 once TRBD2 CASSPPGLAGETQYF TGTGCCAGCTCACCCCCGGGACTAGCGGGAGAGACCCAGTACTTC
TRBJ2-1 TRBV7-6 - - CASSLEGQAVSNEQFF TGTGCCAGCAGCTTAGAGGGACAAGCGGTATCCAATGAGCAGTTCTTC
TRBJ1-1 TRBV30 - - CAWSEQAIEAFF TGTGCCTGGAGTGAACAGGCAATTGAAGCTTTCTTT
TRBJ1-1 TRBV6-5 - - CASSYRANTEAFF TGTGCCAGCAGTTACCGAGCGAACACTGAAGCTTTCTTT
TRBJ1-6 TRBV6-5 - - CASTLSYNSPLHF TGTGCCAGCACCCTCTCCTATAATTCACCCCTCCACTTT
TRBJ1-4 TRBV7-9 few - CASSLAQRTLYSNEKLFF TGTGCCAGCAGCTTAGCGCAAAGGACACTCTATTCTAATGAAAAACTGTTTTTT
TRBJ2-7 TRBV6-5 - TRBD1 CASSRQGNFYEQYF TGTGCCAGCAGCCGACAGGGTAATTTCTACGAGCAGTACTTC
TRBJ2-1 TRBV4-1 - - CASSHPPLHEQFF TGCGCCAGCAGCCACCCCCCCCTCCATGAGCAGTTCTTC
TRBJ1-6 TRBV6-5 - TRBD1 CASSYRQGGSPLHF TGTGCCAGCAGTTACCGACAGGGAGGTTCACCCCTCCACTTT
TRBJ1-1 TRBV10-1 - - CASSEDSYTEAFF TGCGCCAGCAGTGAGGACAGTTACACTGAAGCTTTCTTT
TRBJ2-5 TRBV10-1 - TRBD2 CASSDAGRGETQYF TGCGCCAGCAGTGACGCAGGGCGGGGGGAGACCCAGTACTTC
TRBJ1-2 TRBV5-6 - - CASSPTARGLIYGYTF TGTGCCAGCAGCCCAACGGCCAGGGGCCTCATCTATGGCTACACCTTC
TRBJ2-5 TRBV6-1 - - CAGTRGAEETQYF TGTGCCGGTACCAGGGGGGCTGAAGAGACCCAGTACTTC
TRBJ2-3 TRBV19 - TRBD2 CASSRASGHTDTQYF TGTGCCAGTAGTCGGGCTAGCGGACACACAGATACGCAGTATTTT
TRBJ2-1 TRBV11-3 few - CASSLGVRDEQFF TGTGCCAGCAGCTTAGGGGTGAGGGATGAGCAGTTCTTC
TRBJ2-3 TRBV27 - - CASSHGLADTQYF TGTGCCAGCAGTCACGGGCTAGCGGATACGCAGTATTTT
TRBJ2-7 TRBV7-8 - - CASSPDYTGIHEQYF TGTGCCAGCAGCCCCGATTACACAGGGATCCACGAGCAGTACTTC
TRBJ2-7 TRBV30 - - CAWSDPLIRREYF TGTGCCTGGAGTGACCCACTGATACGGAGGGAGTACTTC
TRBJ1-2 TRBV6-4 - TRBD1 CASSDSRGPGQGRSNYGYTF TGTGCCAGCAGTGACTCGAGGGGTCCGGGACAGGGGCGCTCTAACTATGGCTACACCTTC
TRBJ2-7 TRBV7-6 once TRBD2 CASSQGLGSYEQYF TGTGCCAGCAGCCAAGGACTAGGCTCCTACGAGCAGTACTTC
TRBJ2-1 TRBV28 - TRBD2 CASMGIGLAGMSSYNEQFF TGTGCCAGCATGGGGATCGGACTAGCGGGGATGAGCTCCTACAATGAGCAGTTCTTC
TRBJ2-1 TRBV11-3 - TRBD2 CASSSRTSGTYNEQFF TGTGCCAGCAGCTCAAGGACTAGCGGAACCTACAATGAGCAGTTCTTC
TRBJ2-7 TRBV27 few - CASSNGGYEQYF TGTGCCAGCAGTAACGGGGGTTACGAGCAGTACTTC
TRBJ2-1 TRBV19 - - CASSIPRAYNEQFF TGTGCCAGTAGTATCCCTCGGGCCTACAATGAGCAGTTCTTC
TRBJ2-1 TRBV10-2 few TRBD1 CASRKAGTGGYNEQFF TGCGCCAGCAGAAAGGCCGGGACAGGGGGCTACAATGAGCAGTTCTTC
TRBJ1-5 TRBV6-1 - TRBD1 CASGTDKHQPQHF TGTGCCAGCGGGACAGACAAACATCAGCCCCAGCATTTT
TRBJ2-7 TRBV18 - TRBD1 CASSPFRDRDPYEQYF TGTGCCAGCTCCCCCTTCCGGGACAGGGACCCTTACGAGCAGTACTTC
TRBJ1-2 TRBV29-1 - TRBD1 CSVSGQGAVGYTF TGCAGCGTTTCGGGACAGGGGGCTGTTGGCTACACCTTC
TRBJ1-2 TRBV7-9 - - CASSLLRGNYGYTF TGTGCCAGCAGCTTATTACGGGGGAACTATGGCTACACCTTC
TRBJ2-7 TRBV11-2 few TRBD2 CASSFSGRGSYEQYF TGTGCCAGCAGCTTTAGCGGGAGAGGGTCCTACGAGCAGTACTTC
TRBJ2-3 TRBV27 - TRBD2 CASSLSGRASDTQYF TGTGCCAGCAGTTTGAGCGGGAGGGCCTCGGATACGCAGTATTTT
TRBJ1-2 TRBV28 - - CASSLGTPLDYGYTF TGTGCCAGCAGTTTAGGGACTCCACTGGACTATGGCTACACCTTC
TRBJ2-5 TRBV9 - TRBD2 CASSPRLAGGPSGETQYF TGTGCCAGCAGCCCCCGACTAGCGGGAGGGCCTTCAGGAGAGACCCAGTACTTC
TRBJ2-7 TRBV6-5 - TRBD2 CASSPPGGRIYEQYF TGTGCCAGCAGCCCCCCTGGCGGGAGGATCTACGAGCAGTACTTC
TRBJ2-3 TRBV10-3 - TRBD2 CAIRLAGGDTQYF TGTGCCATCAGACTAGCGGGAGGGGATACGCAGTATTTT
TRBJ1-4 TRBV6-1 - TRBD1 CASNIGQGSEKLFF TGTGCCAGCAATATCGGACAGGGTAGTGAAAAACTGTTTTTT
TRBJ2-7 TRBV2 - - CASSLDRSYEQYF TGTGCCAGCAGTCTAGACAGGTCCTACGAGCAGTACTTC
TRBJ1-5 TRBV27 - - CASSLTGQPNQPQHF TGTGCCAGCAGTTTAACAGGACAGCCAAATCAGCCCCAGCATTTT
TRBJ1-2 TRBV28 once TRBD1 CASSPARTGGTYGYTF TGTGCCAGCAGTCCCGCGCGGACAGGGGGCACCTATGGCTACACCTTC
TRBJ2-7 TRBV28 - - CASSWRLVRTEQYF TGTGCCAGCAGCTGGAGACTAGTGAGGACCGAGCAGTACTTC
TRBJ2-2 TRBV6-6 - TRBD2 CASGRAQVDGELFF TGTGCCAGCGGGAGGGCACAGGTCGACGGGGAGCTGTTTTTT
TRBJ2-1 TRBV21-1 - - CASSKALGRGPGRGVYNEQFF TGTGCCAGCAGCAAAGCGCTGGGCAGGGGGCCGGGGCGCGGGGTTTACAATGAGCAGTTCTTC
TRBJ2-7 TRBV7-2 - TRBD2 CASSRRLAGPYEQYF TGTGCCAGCAGTAGAAGACTAGCGGGACCTTACGAGCAGTACTTC
TRBJ2-7 TRBV19 - - CASSSPGIRAYEQYF TGTGCCAGTAGTTCGCCGGGAATAAGGGCCTACGAGCAGTACTTC
TRBJ1-1 TRBV30 few - CAWSIRTAGGTEAFF TGTGCCTGGAGTATTCGGACCGCAGGAGGCACTGAAGCTTTCTTT
TRBJ1-4 TRBV5-1 - - CASTRELNEKLFF TGCGCCAGCACCCGGGAGCTAAATGAAAAACTGTTTTTT
TRBJ2-7 TRBV18 - - CASSPPQGELEQYF TGTGCCAGCTCACCACCCCAGGGCGAACTCGAGCAGTACTTC
TRBJ2-3 TRBV9 few TRBD2 CASSVGGGLGKDTQYF TGTGCCAGCAGCGTAGGAGGAGGACTAGGCAAAGATACGCAGTATTTT
TRBJ2-1 TRBV5-1 - - CASSLEAGNYNEQFF TGCGCCAGCAGCTTGGAAGCAGGAAACTACAATGAGCAGTTCTTC
TRBJ1-2 TRBV10-3 - TRBD1 CAISESTGEGYGYTF TGTGCCATCAGTGAGTCGACAGGGGAAGGCTATGGCTACACCTTC
TRBJ1-2 TRBV5-1 - TRBD1 CASSLQGEGYTF TGCGCCAGCAGCTTGCAGGGGGAGGGCTACACCTTC
TRBJ2-3 TRBV27 - TRBD2 CASRPTSGRGTDTQYF TGTGCCAGCAGGCCGACTAGCGGGAGGGGCACAGATACGCAGTATTTT
TRBJ2-1 TRBV11-2 - TRBD1 CASSSGDRLYNEQFF TGTGCCAGCAGCTCAGGGGACAGACTATACAATGAGCAGTTCTTC
TRBJ2-7 TRBV13 - TRBD1 CASSSGTGTSEQYF TGTGCCAGCAGCTCGGGGACAGGGACAAGCGAGCAGTACTTC
TRBJ1-2 TRBV28 - TRBD1 CASSLGTGYYGYTF TGTGCCAGCAGTTTAGGGACAGGGTACTATGGCTACACCTTC
TRBJ2-5 TRBV4-1 - - CASSQSRRPQETQYF TGCGCCAGCAGCCAAAGCCGGCGGCCCCAAGAGACCCAGTACTTC